This TCR beta chain was retrieved from a study of blood T cell repertoires in COVID-19. Data came from immunoSEQ multiplex PCR; TCRdb stores just in-frame clones and leaves some out. The repertoire includes approximately 21,000 clones, around 67% of them detected once, and around 20% sits in the top ten. This TCR was sampled from a human donor in a cohort sampled during active or convalescent COVID-19. What was sequenced was peripheral blood.

This CDR3 is CASSSTGGRDYGYTF. The CDR3 region has the DNA TGTGCCAGCAGTTCTACAGGGGGCCGCGACTATGGCTACACCTTC. The chain combines TRBV2 with TRBJ1-2; TRBD1 aligns across 9 bases. From germline, CDR1 is SNHLY and CDR2 FYNNEI. The junction had 7 bases not matched to a gene; V was cut back by 5 bases and J by 3 bases. The CDR3 runs 15 residues.